This TCR beta chain was sequenced in a study of tumor-infiltrating lymphocytes in primary liver carcinoma. Study-level background: Enrolled patients were male and female, aged 30 to 69 years. Samples produced roughly 3.5 to 7.5 million productive TCRbeta reads, comparable across tissue types. Whole-study results and caveats: Compared with tumor region pairs, tumor-adjacent and tumor-blood pairs overlapped less.

CDR1 is SEHNR and CDR2 is FQNEAQ in the germline V gene (reference sequence). With 5 bases removed from V and 7 bases from J, the gap between germline ends came to 11 bases. The CDR3 loop spans 12 amino acids. Investigators took RNA and DNA out together from about 20-30 mg of unsorted bulk tissue. Surgical resection was the treatment these patients received for primary liver carcinoma. This clonotype occurred many times. The antigen remains undetermined. Production of TCR beta cDNA used around 0.45 ug total RNA together with a constant-region primer. Libraries for TCR beta were built through three nested multiplex PCR rounds, which together made up a slightly modified ARM-PCR procedure. With TRBV1-TRBV30 forward primers and a C-beta reverse primer, the first two PCR rounds were run for approximately 10 cycles each. TCRdb processed the multiplex PCR reads anew with MiXCR; each CDR3 protein has one entry. The sample holds 99,000 or so distinct CDR3 sequences, about four fifths seen once.

The V and J genes are TRBV7-9 and TRBJ1-2; D possibly corresponds to TRBD1 (5 bases). Sequencing input: liver tumor tissue from sampling region 3. Documented subset: tumor region T3, left-lateral pole. The receptor was isolated from a man aged 35 to 55 with primary liver carcinoma and hepatitis B virus infection. The CDR3 sequence is CASSPPQGGYTF. In DNA form, the CDR3 reads TGTGCCAGCAGCCCGCCCCAGGGTGGCTACACCTTC.